This entry concerns a single T cell receptor beta chain. This entry belongs to a study of neurological immune-mediated disorders. TCRdb processed the 5' RACE reads anew with MiXCR; each CDR3 protein has one entry. The table lists some 20,000 distinct CDR3 sequences, 10% of them singletons. V was shortened by 2 bases and J by 8 bases, with 28 bases between the two germline ends. Germline V lookup: CDR1 WNHNN, CDR2 SYGVQD (reference sequence). This CDR3 is built from 20 residues. Sequenced sample: PBMCs. The chain is built from TRBV10-1 and TRBJ1-6; D gene uncertain. The source is a woman aged 60-75 years with HTLV-1-associated myelopathy (HAM/TSP). CDR3 sequence: CASSEGYGSSGPIRHSPLHF. The CDR3 coding sequence is TGCGCCAGCAGTGAGGGATATGGGTCTAGCGGACCCATCCGCCATTCACCCCTCCACTTT.